This T cell receptor beta chain is from a study of blood T cell repertoires in COVID-19. The CDR3 is 15 amino acids. V lost 0 bases, J lost 5 bases, and 13 bases lay in between. Germline-derived CDR1 and CDR2 are SGHVS and FQNEAQ. The table lists this clone with a count of one. The method was immunoSEQ multiplex PCR; TCRdb's version includes in-frame clones alone and lacks a portion of them. The data contain fewer than 250,000 clones, around 84% of them singletons. This clonotype was sampled from a human donor in a cohort sampled during active COVID-19. This chain connects TRBV7-8 to TRBJ2-5, with D perhaps matching TRBD2 (6 bases). The material sequenced was peripheral blood. CDR3 sequence reads: CASSLARLVGETQYF. The CDR3 coding sequence is TGTGCCAGCAGCTTAGCCCGACTAGTTGGTGAGACCCAGTACTTC.